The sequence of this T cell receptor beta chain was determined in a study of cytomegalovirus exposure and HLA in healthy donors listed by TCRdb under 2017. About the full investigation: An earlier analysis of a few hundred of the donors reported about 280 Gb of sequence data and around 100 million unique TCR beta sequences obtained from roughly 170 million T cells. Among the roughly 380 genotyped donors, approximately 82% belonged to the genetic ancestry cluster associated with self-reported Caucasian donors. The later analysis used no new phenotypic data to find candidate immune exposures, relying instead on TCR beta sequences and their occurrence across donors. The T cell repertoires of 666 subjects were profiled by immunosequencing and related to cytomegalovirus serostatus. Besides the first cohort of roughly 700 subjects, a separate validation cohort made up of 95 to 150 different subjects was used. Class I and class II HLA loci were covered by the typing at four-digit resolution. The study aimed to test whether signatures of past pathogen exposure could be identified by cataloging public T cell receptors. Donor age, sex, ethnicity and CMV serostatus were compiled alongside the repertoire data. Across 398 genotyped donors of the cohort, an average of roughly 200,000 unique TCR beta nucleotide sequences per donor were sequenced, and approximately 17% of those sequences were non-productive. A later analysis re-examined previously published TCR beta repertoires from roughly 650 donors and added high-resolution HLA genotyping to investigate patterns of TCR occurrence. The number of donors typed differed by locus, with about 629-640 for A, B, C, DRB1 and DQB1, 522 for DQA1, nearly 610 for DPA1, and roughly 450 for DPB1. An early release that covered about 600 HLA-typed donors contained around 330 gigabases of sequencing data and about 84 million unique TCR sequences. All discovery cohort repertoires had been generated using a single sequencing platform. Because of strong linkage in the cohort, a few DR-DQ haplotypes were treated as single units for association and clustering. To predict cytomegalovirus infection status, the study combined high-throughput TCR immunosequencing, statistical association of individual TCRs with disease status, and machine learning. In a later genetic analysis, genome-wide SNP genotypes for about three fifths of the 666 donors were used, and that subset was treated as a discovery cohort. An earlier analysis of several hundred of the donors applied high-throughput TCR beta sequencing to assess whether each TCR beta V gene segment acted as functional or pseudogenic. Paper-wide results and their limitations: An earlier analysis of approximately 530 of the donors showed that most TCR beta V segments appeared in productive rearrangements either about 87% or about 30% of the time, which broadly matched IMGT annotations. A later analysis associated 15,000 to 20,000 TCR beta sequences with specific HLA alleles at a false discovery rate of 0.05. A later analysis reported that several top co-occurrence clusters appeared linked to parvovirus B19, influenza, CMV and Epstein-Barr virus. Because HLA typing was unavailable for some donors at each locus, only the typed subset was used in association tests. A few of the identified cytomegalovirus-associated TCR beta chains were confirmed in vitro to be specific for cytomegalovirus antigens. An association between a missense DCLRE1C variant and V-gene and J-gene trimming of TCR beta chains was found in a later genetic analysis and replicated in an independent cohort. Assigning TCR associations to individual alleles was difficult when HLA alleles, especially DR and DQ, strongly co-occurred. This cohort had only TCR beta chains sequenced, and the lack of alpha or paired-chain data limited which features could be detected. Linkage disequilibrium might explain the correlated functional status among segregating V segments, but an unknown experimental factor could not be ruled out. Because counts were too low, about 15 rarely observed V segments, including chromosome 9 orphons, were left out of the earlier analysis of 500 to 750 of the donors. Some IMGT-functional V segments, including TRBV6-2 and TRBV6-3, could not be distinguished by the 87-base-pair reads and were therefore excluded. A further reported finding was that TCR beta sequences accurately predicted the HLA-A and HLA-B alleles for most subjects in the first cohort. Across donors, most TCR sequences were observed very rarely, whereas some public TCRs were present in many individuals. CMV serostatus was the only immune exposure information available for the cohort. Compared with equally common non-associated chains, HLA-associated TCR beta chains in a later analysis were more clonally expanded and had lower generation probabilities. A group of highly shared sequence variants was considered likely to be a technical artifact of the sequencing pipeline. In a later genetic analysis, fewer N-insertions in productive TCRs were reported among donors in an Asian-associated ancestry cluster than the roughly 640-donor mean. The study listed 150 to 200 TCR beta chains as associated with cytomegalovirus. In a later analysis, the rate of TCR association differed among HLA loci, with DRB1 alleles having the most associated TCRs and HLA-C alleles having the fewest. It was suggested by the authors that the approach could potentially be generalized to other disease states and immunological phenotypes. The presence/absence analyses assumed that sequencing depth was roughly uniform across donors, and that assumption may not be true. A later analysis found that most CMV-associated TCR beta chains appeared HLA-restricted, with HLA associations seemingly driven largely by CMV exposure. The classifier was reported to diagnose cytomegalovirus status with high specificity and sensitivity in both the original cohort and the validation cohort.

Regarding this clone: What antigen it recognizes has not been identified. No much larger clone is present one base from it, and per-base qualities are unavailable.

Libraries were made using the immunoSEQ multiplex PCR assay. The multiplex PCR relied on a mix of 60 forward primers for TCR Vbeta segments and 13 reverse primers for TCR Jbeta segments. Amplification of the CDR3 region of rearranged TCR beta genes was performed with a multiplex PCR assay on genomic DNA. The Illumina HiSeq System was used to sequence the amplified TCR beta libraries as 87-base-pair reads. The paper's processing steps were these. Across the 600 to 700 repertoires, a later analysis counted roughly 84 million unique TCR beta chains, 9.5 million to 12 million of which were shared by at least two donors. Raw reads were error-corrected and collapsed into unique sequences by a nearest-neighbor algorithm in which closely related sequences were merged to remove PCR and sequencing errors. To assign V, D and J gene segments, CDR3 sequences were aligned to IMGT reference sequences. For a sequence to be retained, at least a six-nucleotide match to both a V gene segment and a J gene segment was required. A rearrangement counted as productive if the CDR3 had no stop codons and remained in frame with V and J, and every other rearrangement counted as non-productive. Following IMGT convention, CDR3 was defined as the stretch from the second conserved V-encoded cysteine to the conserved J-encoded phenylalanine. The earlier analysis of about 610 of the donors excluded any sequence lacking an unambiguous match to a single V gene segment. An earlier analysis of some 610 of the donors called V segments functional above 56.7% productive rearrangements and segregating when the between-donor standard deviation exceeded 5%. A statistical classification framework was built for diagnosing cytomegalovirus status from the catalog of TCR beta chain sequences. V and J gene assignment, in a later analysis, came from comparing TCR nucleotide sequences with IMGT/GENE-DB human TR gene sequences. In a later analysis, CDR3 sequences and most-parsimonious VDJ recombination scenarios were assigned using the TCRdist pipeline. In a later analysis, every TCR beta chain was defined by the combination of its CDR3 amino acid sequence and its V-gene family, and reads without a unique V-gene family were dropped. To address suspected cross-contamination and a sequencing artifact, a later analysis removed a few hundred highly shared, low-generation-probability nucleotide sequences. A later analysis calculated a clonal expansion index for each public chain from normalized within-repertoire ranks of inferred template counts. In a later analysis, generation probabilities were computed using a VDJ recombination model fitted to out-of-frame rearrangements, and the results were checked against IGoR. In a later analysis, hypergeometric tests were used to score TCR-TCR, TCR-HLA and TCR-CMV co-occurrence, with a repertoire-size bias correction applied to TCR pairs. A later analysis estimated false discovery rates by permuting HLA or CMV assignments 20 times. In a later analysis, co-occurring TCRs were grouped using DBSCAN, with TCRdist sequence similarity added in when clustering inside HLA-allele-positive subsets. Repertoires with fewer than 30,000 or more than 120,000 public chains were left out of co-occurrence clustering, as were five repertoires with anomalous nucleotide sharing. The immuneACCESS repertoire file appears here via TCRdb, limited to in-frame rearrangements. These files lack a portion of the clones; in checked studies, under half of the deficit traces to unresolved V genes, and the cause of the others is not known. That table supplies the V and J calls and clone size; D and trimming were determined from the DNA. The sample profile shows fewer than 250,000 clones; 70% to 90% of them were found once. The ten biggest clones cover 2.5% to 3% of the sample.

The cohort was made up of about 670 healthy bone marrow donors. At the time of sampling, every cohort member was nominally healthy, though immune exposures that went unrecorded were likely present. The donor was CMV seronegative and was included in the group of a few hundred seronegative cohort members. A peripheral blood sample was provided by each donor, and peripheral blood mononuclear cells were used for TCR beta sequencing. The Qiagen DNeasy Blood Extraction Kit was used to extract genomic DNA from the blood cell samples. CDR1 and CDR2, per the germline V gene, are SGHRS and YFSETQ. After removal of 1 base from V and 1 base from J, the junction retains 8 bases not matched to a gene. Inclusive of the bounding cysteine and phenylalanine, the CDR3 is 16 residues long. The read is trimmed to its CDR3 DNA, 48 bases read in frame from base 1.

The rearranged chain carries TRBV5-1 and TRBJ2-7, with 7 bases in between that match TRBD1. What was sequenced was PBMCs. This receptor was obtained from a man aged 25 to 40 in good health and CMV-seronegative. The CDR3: CASSLYPQGKSYEQYF. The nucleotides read TGCGCCAGCAGCTTGTACCCACAGGGGAAGTCCTACGAGCAGTACTTC.